A selection of T cell receptor beta chains follows, all from one sample in a study of early T cells in non-severe SARS-CoV-2 infection. TCRdb called the 5' RACE reads again in MiXCR, with one record for every CDR3 protein. The sample records tens of thousands of distinct CDR3 sequences, approximately 4.5% being singletons. Sample: whole blood. These receptor sequences come from an adult who was a healthcare worker with PCR-confirmed SARS-CoV-2 infection or an uninfected control (not recorded which). CDR3s include the opening cysteine and the closing phenylalanine or tryptophan. A D gene is named only where the DNA matches it firmly. The size of a clone is reported for some rows only, either as once, few or many, or as a class for expanded clones.

.,many,TRBJ2-2,TRBV18,TGTGCCAGCTCACCACTTTTCACCGGGGAGCTGTTTTTT,CASSPLFTGELFF
.,few,TRBJ2-3,TRBV28,TGTGCCAGCAGTTTAAGGGACTTCACAGATACGCAGTATTTT,CASSLRDFTDTQYF
TRBD1,many,TRBJ1-4,TRBV5-1,TGCGCCAGCAGGCGGGACAGGGGGCAGCGTGAAAAACTGTTTTTT,CASRRDRGQREKLFF
TRBD1,many,TRBJ1-1,TRBV28,TGTGCCGTAAGTACAGGGGGCGCGAACACTGAAGCTTTCTTT,CAVSTGGANTEAFF
TRBD1,few,TRBJ1-5,TRBV11-2,TGTGCCAGCAGAGCCGAAACGGACAGGGCGCCCAAGCCCCAGCATTTT,CASRAETDRAPKPQHF
.,many,TRBJ2-6,TRBV9,TGTGCCAGCAGCGTTGGGGGTGGGGCCAACGTCCTGACTTTC,CASSVGGGANVLTF
.,.,TRBJ1-3,TRBV12-5,TGTGCTGGTGGTCCAGGCTCTGGAAACACCATATATTTT,CAGGPGSGNTIYF
.,many,TRBJ2-3,TRBV7-2,TGTGCCAGCAGCTTAGACGTGGGTACAGATACGCAGTATTTT,CASSLDVGTDTQYF
.,many,TRBJ1-1,TRBV21-1,TGTGCCAGCAGCAACAAATCGACAGGAACGGACACTGAAGCTTTCTTT,CASSNKSTGTDTEAFF
TRBD1,many,TRBJ1-1,TRBV29-1,TGCAGCGTTGATCGGACAGGTGAAGCTTTCTTT,CSVDRTGEAFF
.,many,TRBJ2-2,TRBV6-5,TGTGCCAGCAGTTCGTTGAACCGGGCCCCTAACACCGGGGAGCTGTTTTTT,CASSSLNRAPNTGELFF
.,many,TRBJ2-7,TRBV28,TGTGCCAGCAGTTTATTGGTGGTCTCCTACGAGCAGTACTTC,CASSLLVVSYEQYF
.,many,TRBJ2-7,TRBV6-2/TRBV6-3,TGTGCCAGCACCAAAAGGAACAGAAGGGCCTACGAGCAGTACTTC,CASTKRNRRAYEQYF
TRBD2,many,TRBJ2-2,TRBV5-1,TGCGCCAGCAGGACTAGCGGGACCGCCGGGGAGCTGTTTTTT,CASRTSGTAGELFF
.,medium-sized,TRBJ1-5,TRBV5-5,TGTGCCAGCAGCTATCTTACAGGAGATATTTCCAATCAGCCCCAGCATTTT,CASSYLTGDISNQPQHF
.,few,TRBJ1-3,TRBV7-2,TGTGCCAGCAGCTATCATAGAGGAAACACCATATATTTT,CASSYHRGNTIYF
.,.,TRBJ2-5,TRBV12-3/TRBV12-4,TGTGCCAGCAGTTTATCGGGGCGCCAAGAGACCCAGTACTTC,CASSLSGRQETQYF
.,many,TRBJ1-1,TRBV20-1,TGCAGTGCTAGATTTTCGGGGGACACTGAAGCTTTCTTT,CSARFSGDTEAFF
.,few,TRBJ2-5,TRBV19,TGTGCCAGTAGTAGCCAAGGTGTCCCAGAGACCCAGTACTTC,CASSSQGVPETQYF
TRBD1,many,TRBJ2-3,TRBV14,TGTGCCAGCAGCCGATACGGGACAGACACAGATACGCAGTATTTT,CASSRYGTDTDTQYF
.,.,TRBJ2-1,TRBV6-1,TGTGCCAGCAGTGGGCGGTACAATGAGCAGTTCTTC,CASSGRYNEQFF
.,many,TRBJ1-4,TRBV5-6,TGTGCCAGCAGCTTTCGAGTGAGAAAGGAAAAACTGTTTTTT,CASSFRVRKEKLFF
TRBD2,many,TRBJ2-1,TRBV9,TGTGCCAGCAGCGTAGCGGGACTAGCGGGAATGAATGAGCAGTTCTTC,CASSVAGLAGMNEQFF
TRBD1,.,TRBJ2-1,TRBV14,TGTGCCAGCAGCTACAGGGGGAGCTCCTACAATGAGCAGTTCTTC,CASSYRGSSYNEQFF
.,many,TRBJ1-1,TRBV5-1,TGCGCCAGCAGCGGGACAAACGGAATGAACACTGAAGCTTTCTTT,CASSGTNGMNTEAFF
TRBD1,many,TRBJ1-6,TRBV6-1,TGTGCCAGCAGTCGGGGACAGGGGGCAGGATCACCCCTCCACTTT,CASSRGQGAGSPLHF
.,many,TRBJ2-7,TRBV7-2,TGTGCCAGCAGCTTAGCGAGTAGCAACTCCTACGAGCAGTACTTC,CASSLASSNSYEQYF
.,many,TRBJ1-1,TRBV29-1,TGCAGCGTAGCCGATTCAGGGGAAGCTTTCTTT,CSVADSGEAFF
.,.,TRBJ1-1,TRBV9,TGTGCCAGCCCCCATCGCCCGTGGGAGGCCGGCACTGAAGCTTTCTTT,CASPHRPWEAGTEAFF
TRBD1,many,TRBJ2-2,TRBV2,TGTGCCAGCAGCCGGGACAGCGGGGAGCTGTTTTTT,CASSRDSGELFF
TRBD2,many,TRBJ2-3,TRBV4-2,TGTGCCAGCAGCGGAGATATTGTAGCGGGAGGGGCAGATACGCAGTATTTT,CASSGDIVAGGADTQYF
.,few,TRBJ2-3,TRBV20-1,TGCAGTGCTCCGGTCCTGGCCGAGACGGATACGCAGTATTTT,CSAPVLAETDTQYF
.,.,TRBJ1-5,TRBV28,TGTGCCAGCAGTTTACGGGCTCTCCTAAGGGGACAGCCCCAGCATTTT,CASSLRALLRGQPQHF
.,many,TRBJ2-5,TRBV11-2,TGTGCCAGCAGCTTAAATGGAGGAGAGACCCAGTACTTC,CASSLNGGETQYF
.,medium-sized,TRBJ2-7,TRBV28,TGTGCCAGCAGTCCACCCACCAGGGCCCAATTGAACTTC,CASSPPTRAQLNF
TRBD1,.,TRBJ2-7,TRBV7-6,TGTGCCAGCAGCTTGGATACCGGGACAGGGCACGAGCAGTACTTC,CASSLDTGTGHEQYF
.,many,TRBJ1-4,TRBV7-9,TGTGCCAGCAGGTCGCAGGGGAATGAAAAACTGTTTTTT,CASRSQGNEKLFF
.,many,TRBJ2-5,TRBV19,TGTGCCAGTAGTATCGGAGATAAACAAGAGACCCAGTACTTC,CASSIGDKQETQYF
TRBD2,.,TRBJ2-7,TRBV7-2,TGTGCCAGCAGCTTAGCCCTAGCGGGAGGCGAGCAGTACTTC,CASSLALAGGEQYF
.,few,TRBJ1-1,TRBV7-9,TGTGCCAGCTCCGATAGGGAGAACACTGAAGCTTTCTTT,CASSDRENTEAFF
.,.,TRBJ1-4,TRBV2,TGTGCCAGCAGTCCCAGGGCAACTAATGAAAAACTGTTTTTT,CASSPRATNEKLFF
.,few,TRBJ2-1,TRBV12-3/TRBV12-4,TGTGCCAGCAGTTTGGTTGAGGCGGAGCAGTTCTTC,CASSLVEAEQFF